The sequence of this T cell receptor (beta chain) was determined in a study of early T cells in non-severe SARS-CoV-2 infection. Attachment of unique molecular identifiers to individual cDNA molecules was performed. MiXCR, applied by TCRdb to the 5' RACE reads, yields one record per CDR3 protein. Here the sample spans over 90,000 distinct CDR3 sequences, about an eighth being singletons. This clonotype showed up many times. In germline, CDR1 is ENHRY, CDR2 SYGVKD. The ends were cut back, 0 bases at V and 5 bases at J, with 14 bases in the middle. CDR3 length equals 15 residues. The rearrangement links TRBV10-3 to TRBJ2-7; D may be TRBD1 or TRBD2 (5 bases each). Sequenced material: whole blood. The sequence was collected from an adult who was a healthcare worker with PCR-confirmed SARS-CoV-2 infection or an uninfected control (not recorded which). CDR3 bases: TGTGCCATCAGTGAGTCCCACAGTCGAGGGGACGAGCAGTACTTC. Its translation is CAISESHSRGDEQYF.